The source of this T cell receptor (beta chain) is a study of neoadjuvant anti-PD-1 for oral cavity cancer. Germline values: CDR1 LNHNV, CDR2 YYDKDF (reference sequence). This CDR3 is 11 amino acids long. Deletions cut 3 bases from V and 1 base from J, with 0 bases between. Six replicates per PBMC sample, mostly from 480 ng of genomic DNA. Using immunoSEQ multiplex PCR, the repertoire was profiled, and TCRdb retains in-frame clones only, with some absent. The sample lists roughly 9,600 clones, 60% to 80% seen once, with 3% to 4% in the top ten. The time point is: after neoadjuvant nivolumab, at surgical resection.

This TCR derives from a person aged 35 to 85 with oral cavity squamous cell carcinoma. This chain joins TRBV15 and TRBJ1-1; D gene uncertain. The sample here was PBMCs, taken after nivolumab (anti-PD-1) treatment. CDR3 DNA sequence: TGTGCCACCAGCAGGAACACTGAAGCTTTCTTT. It translates to CATSRNTEAFF.